The 9 T cell receptor beta chains below all came from one sample that was sequenced in a study of T cell clusters in autoimmune cytopenias. TRB rearrangements were amplified by touch-down multiplex PCR with mixed TRB-A/B primers. For each CDR3 protein, TCRdb gives one entry from its re-call of the multiplex PCR reads, without DNA. The table lists 3,000 to 3,500 distinct CDR3 sequences. TRB was amplified from roughly 250 ng of peripheral blood genomic DNA per sample. The same sample was also studied in work on T cell repertoires in aging, cancer and after chemotherapy.

Sequencing was done on a sample of peripheral blood. These receptors all come from a human donor in good health.

The chain links TRBV5-5 to TRBJ2-5; TCRdb gives TRBD2 as the D gene, but with no DNA this cannot be confirmed. This CDR3 has 18 amino acids. Germline V CDR1 and CDR2: SGHKS, YYEKEE (reference sequence). The CDR3 loop reads CASSLDQAGGSFQETQYF.

The rearrangement joins TRBV12-3 or TRBV12-4 to TRBJ2-7; TCRdb proposes TRBD2, but this gene call is untestable without DNA. The length of the CDR3 is 19 residues. The CDR3 sequence is CASSLERGLAGDRSYEQYF.

This clonotype is deemed medium-sized by its frequency. The chain couples TRBV6-2 or TRBV6-3 to TRBJ2-7; TCRdb's D call, TRBD2, is unchecked because there is no DNA. CDR1 MNHEY and CDR2 SVGEGT come from the germline V gene. This CDR3 is built from 15 residues. The CDR3 reads CASGTSGRSAAEQYF.

Its frequency marks this clonotype as large (0.1 to 1%). The chain links TRBV7-6 to TRBJ2-7; the D gene TCRdb calls, TRBD1, cannot be checked with no DNA. CDR3 length equals 14 residues. CDR1 is SGHVS and CDR2 is FNYEAQ in the germline V gene. This CDR3 is CASSPGAGWYEQYF.

The chain is built from TRBV2 and TRBJ2-5; the D call of TRBD1 rests on TCRdb alone, since no DNA is present to check it. The CDR3 sequence is 13 residues long. CDR1 SNHLY and CDR2 FYNNEI come from the germline V gene. CDR3 amino acids: CASSKQGRETQYF.

The chain is built from TRBV5-8 and TRBJ2-7; the D gene TCRdb calls, TRBD2, cannot be checked with no DNA. Germline values: CDR1 SGHTS, CDR2 YDEGEE. The CDR3 spans 17 residues. The CDR3 sequence: CASREGGRNPSSYEQYF.

Frequency places this clonotype as medium-sized. The genes are TRBV6-2 or TRBV6-3 and TRBJ1-2. Germline V gene lookup returns CDR1 MNHEY and CDR2 SVGEGT. This CDR3 region has 13 residues. The CDR3 reads CASSPTENYGYTF.

The V call is TRBV28, the J call TRBJ2-2; checking the TCRdb D call of TRBD2 is not possible without DNA. The CDR3 consists of 18 residues. Germline CDR1 is MDHEN and CDR2 is SYDVKM. Here the CDR3 reads CASKGGLRETRDTGELFF. Combining the CDR3 with reference TRBV28 and TRBJ2-2 gives the whole variable domain DVKVTQSSRYLVKRTGEKVFLECVQDMDHENMFWYRQDPGLGLRLIYFSYDVKMKEKGDIPEGYSVSREKKERFSLILESASTNQTSMYLCASKGGLRETRDTGELFFGEGSRLTVL.

In terms of frequency, this clonotype is medium-sized. This chain connects TRBV6-1 to TRBJ2-3. Germline lookup yields CDR1 MNHNS and CDR2 SASEGT. The CDR3 covers 15 residues. The CDR3 protein is CASREIGLGTDTQYF.